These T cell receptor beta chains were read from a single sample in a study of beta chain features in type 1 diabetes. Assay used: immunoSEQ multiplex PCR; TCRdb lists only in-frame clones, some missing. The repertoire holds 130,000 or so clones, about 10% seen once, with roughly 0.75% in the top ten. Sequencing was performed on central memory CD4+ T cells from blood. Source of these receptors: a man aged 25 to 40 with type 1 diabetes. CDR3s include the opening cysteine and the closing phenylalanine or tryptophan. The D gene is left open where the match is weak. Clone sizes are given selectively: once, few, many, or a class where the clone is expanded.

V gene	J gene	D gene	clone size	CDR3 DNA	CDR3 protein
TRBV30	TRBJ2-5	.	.	TGTGCCTGGAGTGGGGGGCTACAAGAGACCCAGTACTTC	CAWSGGLQETQYF
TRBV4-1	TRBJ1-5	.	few	TGCGCCAGCAGCCAACTTTTTACGGGCAATCAGCCCCAGCATTTT	CASSQLFTGNQPQHF
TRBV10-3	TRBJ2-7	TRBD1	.	TGTGCCATCATGGGAACAGGGGGCTCTGGCGAGCAGTACTTC	CAIMGTGGSGEQYF
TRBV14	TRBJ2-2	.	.	TGTGCCAGCACTGACTTGTCGCTGAACACCGGGGAGCTGTTTTTT	CASTDLSLNTGELFF
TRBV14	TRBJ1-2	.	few	TGTGCCAGCAGCCAAGTAGTGGGGGCCGGTGGCTACACCTTC	CASSQVVGAGGYTF
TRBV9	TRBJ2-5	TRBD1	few	TGTGCCAGCAGCGCATGGGGACAGGGTGAGACCCAGTACTTC	CASSAWGQGETQYF
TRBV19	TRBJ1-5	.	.	TGTGCCAGTAGTATGATAGGGGGACAGCCCCAGCATTTT	CASSMIGGQPQHF
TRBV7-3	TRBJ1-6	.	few	TGTGCCAGCAGCTTACTAGGGGATAATTCACCCCTCCACTTT	CASSLLGDNSPLHF
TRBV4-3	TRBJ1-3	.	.	TGCGCCAGCAGCCAAACCGGGGGAAACACCATATATTTT	CASSQTGGNTIYF
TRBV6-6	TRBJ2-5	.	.	TGTGCCAGCACCTACCAAGAGACCCAGTACTTC	CASTYQETQYF
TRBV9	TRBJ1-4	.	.	TGTGCCAGCAGCAGAGCCCCTAATGAAAAACTGTTTTTT	CASSRAPNEKLFF
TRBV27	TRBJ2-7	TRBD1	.	TGTGCCAGCAGCCAACCGGGACAGGTCTCCTACGAGCAGTACTTC	CASSQPGQVSYEQYF
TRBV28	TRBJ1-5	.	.	TGTGCCAGCAGTAAAGACAGGCTCGATCAGCCCCAGCATTTT	CASSKDRLDQPQHF
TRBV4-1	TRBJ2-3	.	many	TGCGCCAGCAGCCAAGATCCAGGGTTCCGCACAGATACGCAGTATTTT	CASSQDPGFRTDTQYF
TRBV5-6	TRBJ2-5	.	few	TGTGCCAGCAGCTCAGTCCAGGGGACCCAGTACTTC	CASSSVQGTQYF
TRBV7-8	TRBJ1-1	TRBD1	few	TGTGCCAGCAGCGCTCGGGACAGCGGGACTGAAGCTTTCTTT	CASSARDSGTEAFF
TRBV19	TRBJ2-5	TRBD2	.	TGTGCCAGTAGTATTCCGCGTAGCGGGGAGACCCAGTACTTC	CASSIPRSGETQYF
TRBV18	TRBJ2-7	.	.	TGTGCCAGCTCTCCGAGGACAGACACCTACGAGCAGTACTTC	CASSPRTDTYEQYF
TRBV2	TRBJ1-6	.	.	TGTGCCAGCAGGGGTAGGGCAGGGGAAAATGGTTCACCCCTCCACTTT	CASRGRAGENGSPLHF
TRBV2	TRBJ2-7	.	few	TGTGCCAGCAGATCCGACAGGTCCAGTTGGGAGCAGTACTTC	CASRSDRSSWEQYF
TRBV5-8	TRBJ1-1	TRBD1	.	TGTGCCAGCAGCGACAGGGGATTAGGGAACACTGAAGCTTTCTTT	CASSDRGLGNTEAFF
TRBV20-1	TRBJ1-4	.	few	TGCGCCACTATCCCCGATGAAAAACTGTTTTTT	CATIPDEKLFF
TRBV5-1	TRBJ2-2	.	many	TGCGCCAGCAGCGCGGGACAGCTCTCGAACACCGGGGAGCTGTTTTTT	CASSAGQLSNTGELFF
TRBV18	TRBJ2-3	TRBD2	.	TGTGCCAGCTCGGGGCGACTAGCGGGTCTAGATACGCAGTATTTT	CASSGRLAGLDTQYF
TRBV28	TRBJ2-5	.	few	TGTGCCAGCAGACCCGGGACTGCCATCCAAGAGACCCAGTACTTC	CASRPGTAIQETQYF
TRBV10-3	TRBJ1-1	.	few	TGTGCCATCAGTGGCGACACTGAAGCTTTCTTT	CAISGDTEAFF
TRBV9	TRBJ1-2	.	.	TGTGCCAGCAGCGTAAATACAGGGCAAGGAGGCTACACCTTC	CASSVNTGQGGYTF
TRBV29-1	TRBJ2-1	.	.	TGCAGCGTTGCTCACAATGAGCAGTTCTTC	CSVAHNEQFF
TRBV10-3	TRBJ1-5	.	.	TGTGCCATCGGGGGCAGCGACAGCAATCAGCCCCAGCATTTT	CAIGGSDSNQPQHF
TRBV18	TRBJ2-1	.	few	TGTGCCAGCTCACCATCGAGTAACTCCTACAATGAGCAGTTCTTC	CASSPSSNSYNEQFF
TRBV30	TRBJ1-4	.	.	TGTGCCTTAGGCCGGGACTTTAATGAAAAACTGTTTTTT	CALGRDFNEKLFF
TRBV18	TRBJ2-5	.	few	TGTGCCAGCCATCCGGGGATCCAAGAGACCCAGTACTTC	CASHPGIQETQYF
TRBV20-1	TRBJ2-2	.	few	TGCAGTGCCATCAACACCGGGGAGCTGTTTTTT	CSAINTGELFF
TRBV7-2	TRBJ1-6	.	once	TGTGCCAGCAGCCTCAACAGGGCACCCCTCCACTTT	CASSLNRAPLHF
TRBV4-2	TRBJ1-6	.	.	TGTGCCAGCAGCCAAGTAAGTCAGGGAACTTCACCCCTCCACTTT	CASSQVSQGTSPLHF
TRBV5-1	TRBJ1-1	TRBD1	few	TGCGCCAGCAGCAACCGGGACAGGGTTTGGAGGACTGAAGCTTTCTTT	CASSNRDRVWRTEAFF
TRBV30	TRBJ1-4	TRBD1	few	TGTGCCTTCCCCTCGGGACAGAATGAAAAACTGTTTTTT	CAFPSGQNEKLFF
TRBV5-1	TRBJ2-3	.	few	TGCGCCAGCAGCTTGGCCCCCACATCTAGCACAGATACGCAGTATTTT	CASSLAPTSSTDTQYF
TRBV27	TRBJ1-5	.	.	TGTGCCAGCAGTTCCCAGTTTTCCTATCAGCCCCAGCATTTT	CASSSQFSYQPQHF
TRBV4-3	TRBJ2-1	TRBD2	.	TGCGCCAGCAGCCCCCAACTCCGGGCGGGGGGGGGAGATGATGAGCAGTTCTTC	CASSPQLRAGGGDDEQFF